This T cell receptor (beta chain) comes out of a study of OX40 agonist ivuxolimab in advanced cancers. Regarding the study in general: The costimulatory receptor OX40 (CD134) was targeted by ivuxolimab, a fully human IgG2 agonistic monoclonal antibody. Intravenous ivuxolimab was administered to patients every 2 weeks at six dose levels: 0.01, 0.1, 0.3, 1.5, 3 and 10 mg/kg. Of the approximately 53 patients in dose escalation, about 19 had hepatocellular carcinoma, some 15 had melanoma, 9 had renal cell carcinoma and 9 had head and neck cancer. A male proportion of roughly 80% and a mean age of 60 years, ranging from about 20 to 79, were recorded for the dose-escalation cohort. Prior anti-PD-1, anti-PD-L1 or anti-CTLA-4 therapy was permitted, and approximately 40% of dose-escalation patients had received checkpoint inhibitors. Partial responses occurred in three dose-escalation patients, of whom one had hepatocellular carcinoma and two had cutaneous melanoma. The point of sequencing TCRbeta in the periphery was to test whether ivuxolimab changed TCR sequence diversity and drove clonal T-cell expansion. The paper covers the monotherapy dose-escalation part of the phase I ivuxolimab trial, which included N of about 50 patients. Findings and caveats that apply to the study as a whole: Partial responders in the 0.1-3.0 mg/kg groups had among the lowest normalized peripheral clonal expansion, especially among CD8+ T cells. On average, CD8+ T cells showed more expanded clones than CD4+ T cells after ivuxolimab. At doses of 0.1 to 3.0 mg/kg, clonal expansion of both CD4+ and CD8+ blood T cells was observed from baseline to week 6. The antigen specificity of the clonally expanded peripheral T cells was not determined. Low levels of normalized T-cell clonal expansion were also seen in some patients who did not respond.

With regard to this clone: Its antigen has not been determined. No qualities accompany the bases; no much larger clone lies one base away.

The trial excluded patients who had a history of autoimmune disease or were on systemic immunosuppression. Peripheral blood for TCR sequencing was drawn from every dose cohort at baseline, at cycle 4 day 1 and at cycle 7 day 1. The samples were drawn from a first-in-human, open-label, multicenter phase I dose-escalation trial of ivuxolimab. Adults with locally advanced or metastatic melanoma, renal cell, hepatocellular, or head and neck squamous cell carcinoma were enrolled in the trial. Before TCR sequencing, CD4+ and CD8+ T cells were separately sorted from peripheral blood. The germline V gene (reference sequence) supplies CDR1 GTSNPN and CDR2 SVGIG. The CDR3 spans 13 residues, from the cysteine through the phenylalanine. Of all the DNA, just the CDR3 is kept, 39 bases in frame from base 1. V was cut back by 3 bases and J by 0 bases, leaving a gap of 6 bases between them. Genomic DNA was extracted from sorted cells for sequencing of the TCRbeta CDR3 region. The immunoSEQ Assay was used to sequence the TCRbeta CDR3 regions. The table comes from immuneACCESS by way of TCRdb, which keeps in-frame sequences with V and J called. Part of the clones is missing from these tables; in studies checked, under half for an unresolved V gene and the rest for unknown reasons. The sample table contains 100,000 or so clones; only one count was recorded for approximately 87% of them. Of the sample, around 5.9% falls within the top ten clones.

The chain is made from TRBV30 and TRBJ1-5; the best D guess is TRBD1, with 5 bases matching. Sequencing was performed on CD4+ or CD8+ T cells sorted from blood, taken in a trial of the OX40 agonist ivuxolimab. The receptor was derived from an adult with an advanced solid tumor such as melanoma, head and neck, liver or kidney cancer. The DNA sequence is TGTGCCTGGAGGGGGGATAGCAATCAGCCCCAGCATTTT. The translation is CAWRGDSNQPQHF.